A selection of T cell receptor beta chains follows, all from one sample in a study of cytomegalovirus exposure and HLA in healthy donors. Repertoires were generated with immunoSEQ multiplex PCR, while TCRdb's copy carries only in-frame clones and drops some. The sample shows fewer than 75,000 clones, roughly 82% of them seen only once. Specimen: PBMCs. These receptors all stem from a man between 65 and 85 years old in good health and CMV-seronegative. Each CDR3 is given with its conserved first and last residue. A D gene is named only where the DNA matches it firmly. Only some rows state a clone size, as once, few, many or a class for expanded clones.

clone_size | j_call | d_call | cdr3_length | v_call | cdr3_nt | cdr3_aa
. | TRBJ2-5 | TRBD2 | 15 | TRBV6-5 | TGTGCCAGCAGTTACGGGGCGGGGGGCCAAGAGACCCAGTACTTC | CASSYGAGGQETQYF
once | TRBJ1-1 | TRBD1 | 16 | TRBV5-4 | TGTGCCAGCAGCTTGGCGGGAACAGGGGTGAACACTGAAGCTTTCTTT | CASSLAGTGVNTEAFF
. | TRBJ1-6 | . | 14 | TRBV5-1 | TGCGCCAGCAGCCTGGGGTCGGATAATTCACCCCTCCACTTT | CASSLGSDNSPLHF
. | TRBJ2-5 | . | 14 | TRBV30 | TGTGCCTGGAGAAAGCCAGGGGAGTCAGAGACCCAGTACTTC | CAWRKPGESETQYF
. | TRBJ2-1 | TRBD2 | 15 | TRBV9 | TGTGCCAGCAGCCCCGGACTAGCGGGAGGTAAGGAGCAGTTCTTC | CASSPGLAGGKEQFF
. | TRBJ1-1 | . | 14 | TRBV10-3 | TGTGCCACCCACGCTACAGGCGTGAACACTGAAGCTTTCTTT | CATHATGVNTEAFF
. | TRBJ2-3 | TRBD1 | 15 | TRBV7-6 | TGTGCCAGCAGCTTACAGTCCACAGGGGGAGATACGCAGTATTTT | CASSLQSTGGDTQYF
. | TRBJ1-3 | TRBD1 | 16 | TRBV7-2 | TGTGCCAGCAGCTTAACGACAGGGCCCTCTGGAAACACCATATATTTT | CASSLTTGPSGNTIYF
. | TRBJ2-6 | TRBD2 | 15 | TRBV7-2 | TGTGCCAGCAGTGGACGGGGGGGCCTTGGCAACGTCCTGACTTTC | CASSGRGGLGNVLTF
. | TRBJ1-2 | . | 12 | TRBV5-6 | TGTGCCAGCAGCCTGAGATCCGGTGGCTACACCTTC | CASSLRSGGYTF
. | TRBJ2-7 | . | 14 | TRBV7-6 | TGTGCCAGCAGCGCGGTTGTCCTCTCCTACGAGCAGTACTTC | CASSAVVLSYEQYF
few | TRBJ1-2 | . | 14 | TRBV9 | TGTGCCAGCAGCGGTATGGGCCCGTACTATGGCTACACCTTC | CASSGMGPYYGYTF
. | TRBJ2-2 | TRBD1 | 14 | TRBV2 | TGTGCCAGCAGTGAACAGGGGGACACCGGGGAGCTGTTTTTT | CASSEQGDTGELFF
. | TRBJ2-4 | . | 16 | TRBV5-5 | TGTGCCAGCAAAAACCAGGGCGTTCTAGCCAAAAACATTCAGTACTTC | CASKNQGVLAKNIQYF
. | TRBJ2-7 | . | 13 | TRBV10-2 | TGCGCCAGCAGACAGACAGTTTCCTACGAGCAGTACTTC | CASRQTVSYEQYF
. | TRBJ2-3 | TRBD2 | 15 | TRBV30 | TGTGCCTGGAGTCTAGCGGGGGCTAGCACAGATACGCAGTATTTT | CAWSLAGASTDTQYF
once | TRBJ1-1 | TRBD1 | 14 | TRBV28 | TGTGCCAGCAGTTGGACAGGGCGAAACACTGAAGCTTTCTTT | CASSWTGRNTEAFF
. | TRBJ1-1 | . | 13 | TRBV2 | TGTGCCAGCAGTGAACCGGGGAAGGCTGAAGCTTTCTTT | CASSEPGKAEAFF
. | TRBJ2-5 | TRBD1 | 13 | TRBV19 | TGTGCCAGTAGACCGACAGGGGTGGAGACCCAGTACTTC | CASRPTGVETQYF
few | TRBJ1-5 | . | 14 | TRBV2 | TGTGCCAGCAGCTCCCACAGGGTCAATCAGCCCCAGCATTTT | CASSSHRVNQPQHF
. | TRBJ2-3 | . | 12 | TRBV11-3 | TGTGCCAGCAGCTTGGGGGGAGATACGCAGTATTTT | CASSLGGDTQYF
. | TRBJ1-1 | . | 14 | TRBV14 | TGTGCCAGCAGCCAAGAAGGAGGTCAGGGGACGACTCTCTTT | CASSQEGGQGTTLF
once | TRBJ1-1 | TRBD1 | 15 | TRBV5-1 | TGCGCCAGCAGCTTACAGGGGGCAGAGGGCACTGAAGCTTTCTTT | CASSLQGAEGTEAFF
. | TRBJ2-7 | . | 13 | TRBV5-1 | TGCGCCAGCAGCAACCAACAGGTCTCCGAGCAGTACTTC | CASSNQQVSEQYF
. | TRBJ1-6 | TRBD1 | 14 | TRBV7-2 | TGTGCCAGCAGCTGGGGACAGGGAAGTTCACCCCTCCACTTT | CASSWGQGSSPLHF
. | TRBJ2-3 | . | 13 | TRBV6-4 | TGTGCCAGCGGGGCAGGGGACACAGATACGCAGTATTTT | CASGAGDTDTQYF
few | TRBJ2-7 | . | 15 | TRBV6-1 | TGTGCCAGCAGTGAGCCGGGACACATGTCCTACGAGCAGTACTTC | CASSEPGHMSYEQYF
. | TRBJ2-7 | . | 14 | TRBV28 | TGTGCCAGCAGTTTAATAACAGTTCCCTACGAGCAGTACTTC | CASSLITVPYEQYF
. | TRBJ1-5 | . | 15 | TRBV5-1 | TGCGCCAGCAGCTTGGGCGGGGACGGCTATCAGCCCCAGCATTTT | CASSLGGDGYQPQHF
. | TRBJ2-1 | TRBD2 | 15 | TRBV7-8 | TGTGCCAGCAGACCCGGGGGGGGGTCCTACAATGAGCAGTTCTTC | CASRPGGGSYNEQFF
. | TRBJ1-1 | TRBD1 | 14 | TRBV15 | TGTGCCACCAGCAGAGGACAGGGCCCAAGTGACGCTTTCTTT | CATSRGQGPSDAFF
. | TRBJ2-1 | TRBD2 | 18 | TRBV7-2 | TGTGCCAGCAGCTTAGTATCCCAGGGACTAGCGGGAGGAAGTGAGCAGTTCTTC | CASSLVSQGLAGGSEQFF
. | TRBJ2-1 | . | 14 | TRBV18 | TGTGCCAGCTCACCACAGAACAGGGTCCATGAGCAGTTCTTC | CASSPQNRVHEQFF
once | TRBJ2-2 | TRBD1 | 14 | TRBV19 | TGTGCCAGTAGATCGGGACAGGGGAGAGGGGAGCTGTTTTTT | CASRSGQGRGELFF
. | TRBJ1-5 | TRBD1 | 17 | TRBV19 | TGTGCCAGTACCCCTACCTATGGGACAGGGATCGATCAGCCCCAGCATTTT | CASTPTYGTGIDQPQHF
few | TRBJ2-7 | . | 12 | TRBV6-1 | TGTGCCAGCAGTCACGGACAGTACGAGCAGTACTTC | CASSHGQYEQYF
once | TRBJ2-7 | . | 14 | TRBV27 | TGTGCCAGCAGTTTAGAGACTAGAGCCCACGAGCAGTACTTC | CASSLETRAHEQYF
. | TRBJ1-1 | . | 14 | TRBV10-1 | TGCGCCAGCACCGCCGGCGGGGGGAGTACTGAAGCTTTCTTT | CASTAGGGSTEAFF
. | TRBJ2-3 | . | 16 | TRBV4-3 | TGCGCCAGCAGCCTCCTTGAGGGAGCGGGCACAGATACGCAGTATTTT | CASSLLEGAGTDTQYF
. | TRBJ2-5 | . | 15 | TRBV7-2 | TGTGCCAGCAGCTGGCAACGACAGGTCCAAGAGACCCAGTACTTC | CASSWQRQVQETQYF